This TCR beta chain is from a study of blood T cell repertoires in COVID-19. In the authors' workflow: It was from reference gene primer amplification that nucleated cell counts were estimated. Clones were sequenced by immunoSEQ multiplex PCR, and TCRdb holds only the in-frame ones, with some missing. V, J and clone size are taken as reported in that table, and D and trimming were inferred from the DNA itself. The profile covers under 200,000 clones, with 70% to 90% appearing a single time and around 4.8% taken by the ten largest. This clone was seen a few times. CDR1 is MNHEY, CDR2 SVGAGI, per germline. The CDR3 spans 15 residues. Trimming took 6 bases from V and 0 from J; bases not matched to a gene: 2.

This TCR was sampled from a woman aged 50 to 60 who had recovered from COVID-19. The chain joins TRBV6-5 to TRBJ1-6, with 7 positions matching TRBD1. The specimen was PBMCs or T cells enriched from blood (not recorded which). The CDR3 DNA sequence: TGTGCCAGCAGCCGGGACAGCTCCTATAATTCACCCCTCCACTTT. It is translated as CASSRDSSYNSPLHF.